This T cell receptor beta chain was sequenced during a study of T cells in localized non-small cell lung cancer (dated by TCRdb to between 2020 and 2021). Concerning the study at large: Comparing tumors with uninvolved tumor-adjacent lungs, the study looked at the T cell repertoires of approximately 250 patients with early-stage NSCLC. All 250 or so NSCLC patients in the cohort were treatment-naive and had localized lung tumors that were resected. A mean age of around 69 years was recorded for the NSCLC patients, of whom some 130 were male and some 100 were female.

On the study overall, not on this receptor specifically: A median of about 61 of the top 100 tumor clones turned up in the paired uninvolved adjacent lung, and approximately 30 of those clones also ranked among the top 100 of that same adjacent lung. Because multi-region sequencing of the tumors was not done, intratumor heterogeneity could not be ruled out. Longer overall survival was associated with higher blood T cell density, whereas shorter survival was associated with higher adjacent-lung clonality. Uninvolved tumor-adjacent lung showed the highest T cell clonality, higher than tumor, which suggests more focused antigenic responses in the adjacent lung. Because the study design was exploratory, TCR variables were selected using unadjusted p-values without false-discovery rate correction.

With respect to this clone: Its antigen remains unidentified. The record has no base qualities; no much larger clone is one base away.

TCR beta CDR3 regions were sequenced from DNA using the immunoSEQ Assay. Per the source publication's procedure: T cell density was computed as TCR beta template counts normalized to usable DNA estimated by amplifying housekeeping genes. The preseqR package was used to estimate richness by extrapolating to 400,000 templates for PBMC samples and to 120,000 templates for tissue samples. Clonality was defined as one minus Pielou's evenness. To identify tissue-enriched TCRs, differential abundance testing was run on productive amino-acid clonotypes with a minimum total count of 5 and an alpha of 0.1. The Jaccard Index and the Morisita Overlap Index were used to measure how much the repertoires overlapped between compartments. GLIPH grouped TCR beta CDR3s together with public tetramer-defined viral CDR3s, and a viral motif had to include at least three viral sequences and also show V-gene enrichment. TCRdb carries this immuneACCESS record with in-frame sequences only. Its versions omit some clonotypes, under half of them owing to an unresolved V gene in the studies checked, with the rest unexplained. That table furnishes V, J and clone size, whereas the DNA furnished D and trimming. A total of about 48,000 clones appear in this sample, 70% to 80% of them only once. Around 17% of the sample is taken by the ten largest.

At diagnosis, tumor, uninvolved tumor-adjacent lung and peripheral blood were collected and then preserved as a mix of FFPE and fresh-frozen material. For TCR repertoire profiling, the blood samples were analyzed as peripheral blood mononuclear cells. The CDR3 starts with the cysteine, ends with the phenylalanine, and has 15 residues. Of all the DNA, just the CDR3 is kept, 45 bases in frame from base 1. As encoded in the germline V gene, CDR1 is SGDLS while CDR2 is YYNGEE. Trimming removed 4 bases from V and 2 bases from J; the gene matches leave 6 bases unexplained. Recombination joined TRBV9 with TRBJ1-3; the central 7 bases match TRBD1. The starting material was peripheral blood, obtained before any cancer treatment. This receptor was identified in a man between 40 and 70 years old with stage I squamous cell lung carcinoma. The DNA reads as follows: TGTGCCAGCAGCCCATTGACAGGGACTGGAAACACCATATATTTT. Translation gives CASSPLTGTGNTIYF.